A selection of T cell receptor beta chains follows, all from one sample in a study of blood T cell repertoires in COVID-19. Here immunoSEQ multiplex PCR was the method, and the copy in TCRdb shows in-frame clones only, minus some. The sample carries about 150,000 clones, 84% recorded once. What was sequenced was peripheral blood. The receptor source for this set is a human donor in a cohort sampled during active COVID-19. CDR3s include the opening cysteine and the closing phenylalanine or tryptophan. For some rows the clone size is stated as once, few or many, or as a class when expanded; others skip it.

size | V | CDR3
NA | TRBV30 | CAWNPGQGAVRAFF
NA | TRBV2 | CATDKQGDNTEAFF
NA | TRBV14 | CASSQELGQASGYTF
NA | TRBV7-3 | CASSLTPPRARNQPQHF
NA | TRBV6-5 | CASSQDRVREQYF
NA | TRBV15 | CATSRAGGAYNEQFF
NA | TRBV7-9 | CASSLAYRGGLLANTIYF
NA | TRBV4-1 | CASSHLSTLNYGYTF
once | TRBV6-4 | CASPEDPDDYGYTF
NA | TRBV7-8 | CASSSQGQGGTGELFF
NA | TRBV6-5 | CASRQRVWNEQFF
NA | TRBV18 | CASSPGTLERKPQHF
once | TRBV5-1 | CASSLGQEDYTF
NA | TRBV18 | CASSAKGPHYGYTF
NA | TRBV7-8 | CASSLETVYQPQHF
NA | TRBV10-3 | CASRTGDNYEQYF
NA | TRBV5-1 | CASSFLPSGISSDTQYF
NA | TRBV7-2 | CASSFGTNTDTQYF
NA | TRBV18 | CASSPLGTATGELFF
NA | TRBV4-1 | CASSRGQGGFDYNEQFF
once | TRBV21-1 | CASRENDRHSGNTIYF
NA | TRBV6-5 | CASSYSGLAGDYEQYF
NA | TRBV6-5 | CASSYVGGGEKLFF
NA | TRBV11-2 | CASSLKGQPNTGELFF
NA | TRBV4-2 | CASSQDLWDRGYGYGYTF
NA | TRBV5-1 | CASSLLQGNTEAFF
NA | TRBV3-1/TRBV3-2 | CASSQGSGGGRKTQYF
NA | TRBV2 | CASSGDRVDQPQHF
NA | TRBV30 | CAWSLGQNYGYTF
many | TRBV6-5 | CASRQTSGSTDTQYF
NA | TRBV11-2 | CASTTSGTLRGQETQYF
few | TRBV18 | CASSPGGGSTEAFF
NA | TRBV3-1/TRBV3-2 | CASSRGLADVGETQYF
NA | TRBV25-1 | CASAQRTQYF
many | TRBV7-2 | CASSLGSTGELFF
NA | TRBV28 | CASSFPLGLSYEQYF
NA | TRBV3-1/TRBV3-2 | CASSADYGGAADTQYF